What follows are 9 T cell receptor beta chains derived from one specimen sequenced in a study of vaccination effects on CD4 cells after COVID-19. The repertoire was sequenced with immunoSEQ multiplex PCR; TCRdb's copy has only in-frame clones and lacks some. The table shows 25,000 to 35,000 clones, with approximately 63% occurring only once. CD4+ T cells were isolated after 10 days of culture. Which antigens these TCRs recognize remains unknown. Sequencing was performed on CD4+ T cells from PBMCs cultured without peptide, taken before COVID-19 vaccination. These receptors were taken from a human donor who received a COVID-19 vaccine.

This chain joins TRBV12-2 and TRBJ2-7; TRBD1 is the table's D call and was not checked against the DNA. TRBV12-2 is a known pseudogene. The CDR3 extends over 14 amino acids. CDR3 residues: CASRLVGRPYEQYF. CDR3 coding DNA: TGTGCAAGTCGCTTAGTAGGCAGGCCCTACGAGCAGTACTTC.

This rearrangement joins TRBV7-9 to TRBJ1-5; 9 bases match TRBD1. The CDR3 loop spans 16 amino acids. V lost 1 base and J lost 0; bases outside the gene matches: 1. Per germline, CDR1 SEHNR and CDR2 FQNEAQ (reference sequence). The CDR3 reads CASSLGDRDSNQPQHF. The CDR3 nucleotides read TGTGCCAGCAGCTTAGGGGACAGGGATAGCAATCAGCCCCAGCATTTT.

This clone was seen a few times. The chain carries TRBV9 and TRBJ2-2, with D perhaps matching TRBD2 (6 bases). The V and J ends lost 0 bases and 4 bases respectively, with 13 bases between them. CDR3 length: 16 amino acids. The V gene's germline CDR1 is SGDLS and CDR2 YYNGEE. The CDR3 region has the DNA TGTGCCAGCAGCGTAGCAGGAGGGACCCTCACCGGGGAGCTGTTTTTT. This gives the protein CASSVAGGTLTGELFF.

V and J are TRBV5-1 and TRBJ2-7; the D is unclear. The V gene lost 3 bases and the J gene lost 4 bases, with 8 bases spanning the gap. CDR3 size: 12 residues. CDR1 is SGHRS and CDR2 is YFSETQ in the germline V gene. The CDR3 loop is CASSSSGYEQYF. CDR3 coding DNA: TGCGCCAGCAGCTCGTCGGGTTACGAGCAGTACTTC. Filled out from reference TRBV5-1 and TRBJ2-7, the complete variable domain reads KAGVTQTPRYLIKTRGQQVTLSCSPISGHRSVSWYQQTPGQGLQFLFEYFSETQRNKGNFPGRFSGRQFSNSRSEMNVSTLELGDSALYLCASSSSGYEQYFGPGTRLTVT.

The chain employs TRBV10-1 and TRBJ2-1; TRBD1 matches at 8 bases. Germline trimming cut 6 bases from V and 1 base from J; bases unmatched to any gene: 2. Germline loops: CDR1 WNHNN, CDR2 SYGVQD (reference sequence). There are 14 residues in the CDR3. This CDR3 reads CASRGQGSYNEQFF. The CDR3 DNA reads as TGCGCCAGCAGAGGACAGGGTTCCTACAATGAGCAGTTCTTC.

The chain recombines TRBV2 with TRBJ2-2; no reliable D call. The CDR3 runs 14 residues. Trimming removed 7 bases from V and 2 bases from J, with 11 bases in between. The germline CDR1 and CDR2 sequences are SNHLY and FYNNEI. The CDR3 DNA sequence: TGTGCCAGCACCTTCAGGCGAAACACCGGGGAGCTGTTTTTT. Translating it yields CASTFRRNTGELFF.

This chain connects TRBV19 to TRBJ2-1; either TRBD1 or TRBD2 may supply D (6 bases each). This CDR3 comprises 16 residues. V lost 5 bases and J lost 8, with 22 bases in between. Germline V CDR1 and CDR2: LNHDA, SQIVND (reference sequence). CDR3 DNA: TGTGCCAGTAGTCCTCTGTCGCGGGCCGGGGGCCATGAGCAGTTCTTC. Translated, it gives CASSPLSRAGGHEQFF. Full variable domain (outside the CDR3, taken from reference TRBV19 and TRBJ2-1): DGGITQSPKYLFRKEGQNVTLSCEQNLNHDAMYWYRQDPGQGLRLIYYSQIVNDFQKGDIAEGYSVSREKKESFPLTVTSAQKNPTAFYLCASSPLSRAGGHEQFFGPGTRLTVL.

In DNA form, the CDR3 reads TGTGCCAGCAGCCAAGAGACAGATACGCAGTATTTT. Protein: CASSQETDTQYF. V and J are TRBV4-2 and TRBJ2-3, with D hard to call. The CDR3 runs 12 residues. The germline CDR1 and CDR2 sequences are LGHNA and YNFKEQ. The ends were cut back, 0 bases at V and 3 bases at J, with 1 base in the middle.

This clone was observed a single time. This chain uses TRBV21-1 with TRBJ2-7. TRBV21-1 is given as a pseudogene. This CDR3 has 14 amino acids. DNA for the CDR3: TGTGCCAGCAGCAAAGGGGGGGACATCCACGAGCAGTACTTC. This encodes CASSKGGDIHEQYF.